This T cell receptor (beta chain) was obtained from a study of OX40 agonist ivuxolimab in advanced cancers. The CDR3 totals 13 residues. V dropped 6 bases and J dropped 6; count of bases not matched to a gene: 2. CDR1 and CDR2 from the germline V gene are MDHEN and SYDVKM. Regarding this clone: Antigen specificity is unknown.

Libraries were prepared by immunoSEQ multiplex PCR; TCRdb keeps only in-frame clonotypes and omits some of them. Among 100,000 to 110,000 clones listed, 91% were seen once. Study conclusions and caveats: On average, a greater number of expanded clones characterised CD8+ T cells relative to CD4+.

This chain connects TRBV28 to TRBJ2-2, with 9 bases that match TRBD1. This sequence originates from an adult with an advanced solid tumor such as melanoma, head and neck, liver or kidney cancer. The sample here was CD4+ or CD8+ T cells sorted from blood, taken in a trial of the OX40 agonist ivuxolimab. CDR3 residues: CASRTGGSGELFF. The CDR3 bases are TGTGCCAGCAGGACAGGGGGGTCCGGGGAGCTGTTTTTT.